A single sample is the source of the 30 T cell receptor beta chains below, sequenced in a study of T cell changes during pregnancy in multiple sclerosis (dated by TCRdb to between 2018 and 2021). The method was the immunoSEQ multiplex PCR assay. TCRdb re-hosts the immuneACCESS table, in-frame sequences only. Its copies lack some clones; in the studies checked, an unresolved V gene accounts for under half of them, and the cause for the rest is not known. The sample profile shows around 50,000 clones; 80% to 90% of them were found once. The ten largest make up approximately 8% of the sample. The sequences come from CD8+ T cells from peripheral blood mononuclear cells, collected in the second trimester of pregnancy. The receptors derive from a female donor with multiple sclerosis, enrolled in a pregnancy study.

DNA of the CDR3: TGTGCCAGCAGCTTAGGCCCGGGAAGGACGGTCGGCGAGCAGTACTTC. Translation gives CASSLGPGRTVGEQYF. The chain links TRBV7-9 to TRBJ2-7; tentative D call: TRBD2 (5 bases). V was shortened by 1 base and J by 6 bases, with 19 bases between the two germline ends. Germline V gene lookup returns CDR1 SEHNR and CDR2 FQNEAQ (reference sequence). This CDR3 spans 16 amino acids.

The V call is TRBV27, the J call TRBJ1-2; 8 nucleotides agree with TRBD1. This CDR3 contains 13 residues. Germline loops: CDR1 MNHEY, CDR2 SMNVEV (reference sequence). J lost 4 bases, V lost 2 bases, and 0 bases had no gene match. The CDR3 DNA follows: TGTGCCAGCAGTTTAGGGACAGGCTATGGCTACACCTTC. This translates into CASSLGTGYGYTF.

V is TRBV9 and J is TRBJ1-5; no definite D call. Germline V CDR1 and CDR2: SGDLS, YYNGEE. There are 14 residues in the CDR3. Trimming took off 0 bases at V and 3 bases at J, with 7 bases between the two ends. This chain's CDR3 is CASSVGQFNQPQHF. The CDR3 nucleotides are TGTGCCAGCAGCGTAGGGCAGTTCAATCAGCCCCAGCATTTT.

The rearrangement joins TRBV5-1 to TRBJ2-1; 9 nucleotides agree with TRBD1. This CDR3 region has 14 residues. V shed 4 bases, J shed 9 bases, and the junction held 8 bases outside the gene matches. The V gene's germline CDR1 is SGHRS and CDR2 YFSETQ. The CDR3, as DNA: TGCGCCAGCAGCCTTTCCGGGACAGGGTTTGAGCAGTTCTTC. Residues: CASSLSGTGFEQFF.

This clone was detected a few times. This chain links TRBV7-6 with TRBJ2-5; D might be TRBD1 (6 bases). With 5 bases removed from V and 5 bases from J, the gap between germline ends came to 6 bases. The germline V gene encodes CDR1 SGHVS and CDR2 FNYEAQ. There are 11 residues in the CDR3. The CDR3 region has the DNA TGTGCCAGCAGCCAGGGGGAGACCCAGTACTTC. This codes for CASSQGETQYF.

The chain combines TRBV19 with TRBJ2-1; D ambiguous. The CDR3 runs 14 residues. Germline lookup yields CDR1 LNHDA and CDR2 SQIVND (reference sequence). V was clipped by 9 bases and J by 5 bases, with 17 bases between them. The CDR3 region is CASNAVGKDNEQFF. The CDR3 DNA reads as TGTGCCAGCAATGCGGTTGGCAAAGACAATGAGCAGTTCTTC.

The chain couples TRBV2 to TRBJ2-1; 12 bases fit TRBD2. This CDR3 has 17 amino acids. Germline-derived CDR1 and CDR2 are SNHLY and FYNNEI. V shed 3 bases, J shed 2 bases, and the junction held 5 bases outside the gene matches. The CDR3 sequence is CASSELSSGGAYNEQFF. As DNA, the CDR3 is TGTGCCAGCAGTGAGTTGTCTAGCGGGGGGGCCTACAATGAGCAGTTCTTC.

The chain carries TRBV6-1 and TRBJ2-7; tentatively, D is TRBD2 (5 bases). V was clipped by 0 bases and J by 2 bases, with 11 bases between them. The germline V gene encodes CDR1 MNHNS and CDR2 SASEGT. The CDR3 contains 15 residues. This CDR3 reads CASSEASGVTYEQYF. CDR3 nucleotides: TGTGCCAGCAGTGAAGCCTCCGGGGTGACCTACGAGCAGTACTTC.

This chain joins TRBV13 and TRBJ1-2; TRBD1 matches 9 bases. Per the germline V gene, CDR1 is PRHDT and CDR2 is FYEKMQ (reference sequence). CDR3 size: 14 residues. Germline trimming cut 4 bases from V and 2 bases from J; bases unmatched to any gene: 2. CDR3 amino acids: CASSSGTGNYGYTF. The CDR3 coding sequence is TGTGCCAGCAGCTCCGGGACAGGGAACTATGGCTACACCTTC.

The chain carries TRBV27 and TRBJ2-7, with TRBD1 matching over 7 bases. Germline trimming cut 10 bases from V and 0 bases from J; bases unmatched to any gene: 6. CDR1 is MNHEY, CDR2 SMNVEV, per germline (reference sequence). The CDR3 length is 13 residues. CDR3 DNA sequence: TGTGCCACCAGGGACAGTCACTCCTACGAGCAGTACTTC. It encodes CATRDSHSYEQYF.

The chain recombines TRBV2 with TRBJ2-2; 8 bases fit TRBD2. V dropped 9 bases and J dropped 4; count of bases not matched to a gene: 7. Germline-derived CDR1 and CDR2 are SNHLY and FYNNEI. This CDR3 has 14 amino acids. This CDR3 is CASDSGGGTGELFF. CDR3 in DNA: TGTGCCAGTGACAGCGGGGGCGGCACCGGGGAGCTGTTTTTT. Full variable domain (outside the CDR3, taken from reference TRBV2 and TRBJ2-2): EPEVTQTPSHQVTQMGQEVILRCVPISNHLYFYWYRQILGQKVEFLVSFYNNEISEKSEIFDDQFSVERPDGSNFTLKIRSTKLEDSAMYFCASDSGGGTGELFFGEGSRLTVL.

For the CDR3, the DNA is TGTGCCAGCAGCCAAGGGACAGGGGTTCAGCCCCAGCATTTT. Translation gives CASSQGTGVQPQHF. The chain is built from TRBV28 and TRBJ1-5; 10 nucleotides line up with TRBD1. The V and J ends lost 6 bases and 6 bases, in that order; junction bases with no gene match: 5. This CDR3 region has 14 residues. Looked up from germline, CDR1 is MDHEN and CDR2 is SYDVKM.

This clone was counted only a few times. The CDR3 region is CASSDSAGQGDGTQYF. The CDR3 DNA reads as TGTGCCAGCAGTGACTCAGCGGGACAGGGTGACGGGACCCAGTACTTC. The chain carries TRBV6-4 and TRBJ2-5; 9 bases align to TRBD1. After removal of 0 bases from V and 7 bases from J, the junction contained 9 bases not matched to a gene. Per the germline V gene, CDR1 is MRHNA and CDR2 is SNTAGT. This CDR3 region has 16 residues.

The chain links TRBV27 to TRBJ2-1, with D hard to call. Germline V gene lookup returns CDR1 MNHEY and CDR2 SMNVEV (reference sequence). This CDR3 is built from 13 residues. V was pared by 8 bases and J by 8 bases, with 16 bases between. The CDR3 nucleotides read TGTGCCAGCTCTTTCGGCCACCAGGATGAGCAGTTCTTC. Translating it yields CASSFGHQDEQFF.

CDR3 sequence: CASSERRRGNTEAFF. DNA for the CDR3: TGTGCCAGCAGTGAACGGAGGAGGGGGAACACTGAAGCTTTCTTT. The chain has TRBV6-1 and TRBJ1-1, with a possible D match to TRBD1 (5 bases). The germline gives CDR1 MNHNS, CDR2 SASEGT. V was cut by 2 bases and J by 1 base, with 11 bases left in between. The CDR3 contains 15 residues.

The genes are TRBV6-1 and TRBJ2-2; 7 bases map to TRBD1. V was clipped by 6 bases and J by 3 bases; unmatched bases: 7. The CDR3 spans 15 residues. Germline values: CDR1 MNHNS, CDR2 SASEGT. CDR3 region: CASREKTGDTGELFF. CDR3 coding DNA: TGTGCCAGCAGGGAAAAAACAGGGGACACCGGGGAGCTGTTTTTT.

The chain employs TRBV5-6 and TRBJ2-2, with a tentative D call TRBD2 (5 bases). Germline values: CDR1 SGHDT, CDR2 YYEEEE. The CDR3 consists of 15 residues. The germline V and J ends were trimmed by 1 base and 6 bases, with 13 bases remaining between them. Here the CDR3 reads CASSLTPDGAGELFF. The CDR3, as DNA: TGTGCCAGCAGCTTGACTCCCGACGGGGCCGGGGAGCTGTTTTTT.

This chain joins TRBV9 and TRBJ2-7; D ambiguous. The CDR3 is 13 amino acids. Germline V gene sequence: CDR1 SGDLS, CDR2 YYNGEE. The ends were cut back, 3 bases at V and 1 base at J, with 8 bases in the middle. The CDR3 DNA reads as TGTGCCAGCAGCGCCCCGACTTCCTACGAGCAGTACTTC. It specifies CASSAPTSYEQYF.

This clone was detected once. The CDR3 sequence: CASRGDSSYEQYF. In DNA form, the CDR3 reads TGTGCCAGCAGGGGGGACAGCTCCTACGAGCAGTACTTC. This chain uses TRBV13 with TRBJ2-7; 7 bases agree with TRBD1. Trimming removed 6 bases from V and 0 bases from J; junction bases left unmatched: 2. The CDR3 extends over 13 amino acids. Germline CDR1 reads PRHDT; CDR2 reads FYEKMQ (reference sequence).

V is TRBV6-5 and J is TRBJ2-7, with 8 bases matching TRBD1. Per the germline V gene, CDR1 is MNHEY and CDR2 is SVGAGI. The CDR3 totals 14 residues. V lost 6 bases and J lost 4; bases outside the gene matches: 8. The CDR3 reads CASSPGQALYEQYF. The CDR3 DNA is TGTGCCAGCAGCCCGGGACAGGCCTTATACGAGCAGTACTTC.

The chain couples TRBV7-9 to TRBJ1-2, with TRBD1 as a possible D gene (5 bases). CDR3 length: 17 amino acids. CDR1 and CDR2 from the germline V gene are SEHNR and FQNEAQ (reference sequence). The V end lost 5 bases, the J end lost 2 bases, and 21 bases lay between the germline ends. CDR3 amino acids: CASSPDLSQEINYGYTF. The CDR3 coding sequence is TGTGCCAGCAGCCCAGACCTCTCACAGGAGATAAACTATGGCTACACCTTC.

J is TRBJ2-1 and V is TRBV19, with TRBD2 as a possible D gene (6 bases). CDR1 LNHDA and CDR2 SQIVND come from the germline V gene (reference sequence). Trimming took off 7 bases at V and 6 bases at J, with 13 bases between the two ends. The CDR3 is 13 residues long. The CDR3 bases are TGTGCCAGTACGCCCGGGGGAGGCAATGAGCAGTTCTTC. It specifies CASTPGGGNEQFF.

The chain links TRBV5-1 to TRBJ2-4; 11 bases fit TRBD2. The CDR3 is 15 amino acids. The germline V gene has CDR1 SGHRS and CDR2 YFSETQ. Losses at the gene ends were 7 bases for V and 6 bases for J; bases not matched to a gene: 9. CDR3: CASGDLGTSGNIQYF. The CDR3 DNA is TGCGCCAGCGGCGACCTAGGGACTAGCGGAAACATTCAGTACTTC.

The J gene is TRBJ1-2, the V gene TRBV7-8; D might be TRBD1 (6 bases). Between the trimmed V and J ends, which lost 4 bases and 5 bases, there was a span of 20 bases. The CDR3 contains 16 residues. Germline V gives CDR1 SGHVS, CDR2 FQNEAQ. CDR3 nucleotide sequence: TGTGCCAGCAGCTCCCTGGGGGAGGGGGTTGAATATGGCTACACCTTC. This codes for CASSSLGEGVEYGYTF.

The V call is TRBV6-1, the J call TRBJ1-5, with a tentative D call TRBD1 (5 bases). This CDR3 contains 15 residues. V lost 6 bases and J lost 0, with 12 bases in between. Germline CDR1 is MNHNS and CDR2 is SASEGT. In DNA form, the CDR3 reads TGTGCCAGCAGGGTTTATCAGGGTAGCAATCAGCCCCAGCATTTT. Its protein is CASRVYQGSNQPQHF.

The rearrangement links TRBV27 to TRBJ1-5; D is uncertain. V was shortened by 5 bases and J by 0 bases, with 11 bases between the two germline ends. This CDR3 has 15 residues. Germline V gene data show CDR1 as MNHEY and CDR2 as SMNVEV (reference sequence). DNA of the CDR3: TGTGCCAGCAGTGCCTCCTATTATAGCAATCAGCCCCAGCATTTT. Residues: CASSASYYSNQPQHF.

This chain uses TRBV13 with TRBJ1-3; D is perhaps TRBD1 (6 bases). Trimming stripped 3 bases from V and 4 bases from J, with 16 bases between. The CDR3 is made up of 16 amino acids. Per germline, CDR1 PRHDT and CDR2 FYEKMQ (reference sequence). CDR3 nucleotides: TGTGCCAGCAGCTTTCCCTCGACAGGCGAAGGAAACACCATATATTTT. Residues: CASSFPSTGEGNTIYF.

The chain combines TRBV6-1 with TRBJ2-1; 9 bases match TRBD2. The CDR3 sequence is 15 residues long. Germline assignment: CDR1 MNHNS and CDR2 SASEGT. With V trimmed by 7 bases and J by 6 bases, 10 bases remained unmatched. CDR3 residues: CASTGASGDLNEQFF. The CDR3 DNA is TGTGCCAGCACGGGGGCTAGCGGGGACCTCAATGAGCAGTTCTTC.

The chain combines TRBV29-1 with TRBJ1-1; a weak D match, TRBD1 (6 bases). Deletions cut 0 bases from V and 7 bases from J, with 15 bases between. The CDR3 consists of 14 residues. Germline V gene lookup returns CDR1 SQVTM and CDR2 ANQGSEA. The CDR3 loop is CSVEEPNREIEAFF. The CDR3 region has the DNA TGCAGCGTTGAAGAACCTAACAGGGAAATTGAAGCTTTCTTT. Together with reference TRBV29-1 and TRBJ1-1, the CDR3 gives the full variable domain: SAVISQKPSRDICQRGTSLTIQCQVDSQVTMMFWYRQQPGQSLTLIATANQGSEATYESGFVIDKFPISRPNLTFSTLTVSNMSPEDSSIYLCSVEEPNREIEAFFGQGTRLTVV.

The chain combines TRBV11-2 with TRBJ2-3, with no clear D. The V gene lost 5 bases and the J gene lost 2 bases, with 11 bases spanning the gap. The CDR3 runs to 14 residues. Germline CDR1 and CDR2: SGHAT and FQNNGV. The CDR3 coding sequence is TGTGCCAGCAGCCCACGACTCTACACAGATACGCAGTATTTT. Translation: CASSPRLYTDTQYF.